This TCR beta chain was recorded in a study of T cells after yellow fever vaccination. This CDR3 has 15 residues. With 4 bases removed from V and 4 bases from J, the gap between germline ends came to 13 bases. TCRdb reprocessed the 5' RACE reads with MiXCR, giving one entry per CDR3 protein. The table includes more than 95,000 distinct CDR3 sequences, roughly 9% detected once. This material consisted of CD8+ T cells sorted from PBMCs, taken on the day of the yellow fever booster vaccination. This TCR derives from a man between 18 and 29 years old who received the YFV17D yellow fever vaccine. The chain carries TRBV12-3 or TRBV12-4 and TRBJ2-2, with D hard to call. CDR3: CASSSGAGGTGELFF. The CDR3 DNA reads TGTGCCAGCAGTTCAGGAGCCGGTGGCACCGGGGAGCTGTTTTTT.